This TCR beta chain was sequenced in a study of OX40 agonist ivuxolimab in advanced cancers. With respect to the entire study: Ivuxolimab was a fully human IgG2 agonistic monoclonal antibody targeting the costimulatory receptor OX40 (CD134). Intravenous ivuxolimab was administered to patients every 2 weeks at six dose levels: 0.01, 0.1, 0.3, 1.5, 3 and 10 mg/kg. Among the roughly 50 dose-escalation patients, approximately 20 had hepatocellular carcinoma, roughly 15 melanoma, 9 renal cell carcinoma and 9 head and neck cancer. A male proportion of nearly 85% and a mean age of roughly 58 years, ranging from about 23 to 90, were recorded for the dose-escalation cohort. Patients were allowed to have had prior anti-PD-1, anti-PD-L1 or anti-CTLA-4 therapy, and approximately 40% of the dose-escalation patients had previously received checkpoint inhibitors. Three dose-escalation patients achieved partial responses, one with hepatocellular carcinoma and two with cutaneous melanoma. Peripheral TCRbeta sequencing was intended to test whether TCR sequence diversity was altered and clonal T-cell expansion was caused by ivuxolimab. The paper covers the monotherapy dose-escalation part of the phase I ivuxolimab trial, which included N ≈ 50 patients. Overall study outcomes, separate from this receptor: At doses from 0.1 to 3.0 mg/kg, clonal expansion was seen in both CD4+ and CD8+ blood T cells between baseline and week 6. Which antigens the clonally expanded peripheral T cells were specific for was not determined. After ivuxolimab, expanded clones were on average more numerous among CD8+ T cells than among CD4+ T cells. Low levels of normalized T-cell clonal expansion were also seen in some nonresponding patients. Partial responders in the 0.1-3.0 mg/kg groups had among the lowest normalized peripheral clonal expansion, especially among CD8+ T cells.

Reading the germline V gene (reference sequence) gives CDR1 SGHNT and CDR2 YYREEE. The CDR3, cysteine through phenylalanine, is 13 amino acids long. Of all the DNA, just the CDR3 is kept, 39 bases in frame from base 1. V is reduced by 7 bases and J by 0 bases, leaving a spacing of 10 bases between them. The trial excluded patients who had a history of autoimmune disease or who were on systemic immunosuppression. Peripheral blood for TCR sequencing was collected from all dose cohorts at baseline, on cycle 4 day 1, and on cycle 7 day 1. Samples were obtained from an open-label, multicenter, first-in-human phase I dose-escalation trial of ivuxolimab. Adults with locally advanced or metastatic melanoma, renal cell carcinoma, hepatocellular carcinoma or head and neck squamous cell carcinoma were enrolled in the trial. Before TCR sequencing, CD4+ and CD8+ T cells were separately sorted from peripheral blood.

This clone has a single count. Its antigen is currently not known. Base qualities are not recorded, but no much larger clone differs from it by a single base. Genomic DNA was extracted from sorted cells for sequencing of the TCRbeta CDR3 region. The immunoSEQ Assay was used for sequencing of TCRbeta CDR3 regions. The immuneACCESS repertoire file appears here via TCRdb, limited to in-frame rearrangements. These files lack a portion of the clones; in checked studies, under half of the deficit traces to unresolved V genes, and the cause of the others is not known. In this sample the table shows fewer than 75,000 clones, approximately 90% of which occur a single time. Roughly 2.2% of the sample is held by the ten biggest clonotypes.

This TCR derives from an adult with an advanced solid tumor such as melanoma, head and neck, liver or kidney cancer. Recombination linked TRBV5-4 to TRBJ1-1; TRBD1 is possibly the D segment (5 matching bases). The source was CD4+ or CD8+ T cells sorted from blood, collected in a trial of the OX40 agonist ivuxolimab. The bases are TGTGCCAGCCGACAGAACATGAACACTGAAGCTTTCTTT. It translates to CASRQNMNTEAFF.